The subject of this entry is one T cell receptor beta chain. Its target antigen remains unknown. No much larger clonotype is one base removed from it; base qualities were not supplied. One collaborating source in Seattle enrolled patients during active infection and followed them longitudinally through the course of disease. The collaborating institutions used their own protocols to collect whole blood in K2EDTA tubes. For TCRbeta analysis, collaborator samples were shipped as frozen whole blood, as isolated PBMCs, or as DNA extracted from either sample type. The sample is drawn from a study of blood T cell repertoires in COVID-19 (dated by TCRdb to the early 2020s). Notes on the research overall: Samples from collaborators originated in the United States, Italy and Spain and spanned both the acute and convalescent phases of COVID-19. Samples were obtained from the ongoing ImmuneRACE study (first 160 participants) and from about 1,300 subjects provided by 6 global collaborators. The sample metadata nearly always contained a de-identified subject ID, COVID-19 status, age in years and sex. Where available, HLA class I and class II types were obtained from metadata supplied by the sample provider rather than from assay-based typing. A freely available public database, intended as a resource for researchers studying the immune response to SARS-CoV-2, is where the repertoires were released. The dataset comprised deeply sampled blood TCRbeta repertoires from subjects exposed to, actively infected with, or recovered from COVID-19. The prospective study material was composed of cDNA or gDNA derived from T cells, B-cell-depleted T cells, or PBMCs. Study-wide conclusions, independent of this receptor: How much clinical and demographic metadata was included differed by source and by participant, and the metadata was provided uncurated.

TCRbeta CDR3 regions were amplified from genomic DNA using the immunoSEQ Assay, a bias-controlled multiplex PCR. The original pipeline was this. Nucleated cell counts per sample were estimated from amplification of reference gene primers within the assay. To quantify the absolute abundance of each unique TCRbeta CDR3 rearrangement, sequence reads were collapsed and filtered. For each sample, productive Simpson clonality was calculated by taking the square root of Simpson's diversity index across productive rearrangements. The table comes from immuneACCESS by way of TCRdb, which keeps in-frame sequences with V and J called. Part of the clones is missing from these tables; in studies checked, under half for an unresolved V gene and the rest for unknown reasons. V and J calls and clone size are as listed in that table; D and trimming were resolved from the DNA. This sample has a few hundred thousand clones in its table, and around 89% of those were observed once. 3% of the sample lies in the top ten.

As encoded in the germline V gene, CDR1 is LGHNA while CDR2 is YSLEER. The CDR3 holds 13 amino acids from the cysteine to the phenylalanine. CDR3 DNA only is kept here, 39 bases in frame from base 1. V gives up 0 bases and J gives up 6 bases, and the segment between their germline ends measures 7 bases. This clonotype was sampled from a woman in her twenties or thirties with COVID-19, enrolled during active disease. The sequenced sample was peripheral blood. The rearranged segments are TRBV4-3 and TRBJ2-3; no D segment can be confidently identified. This receptor has the CDR3 CASSQEGWDTQYF. The nucleotide sequence reads TGCGCCAGCAGCCAAGAGGGCTGGGATACGCAGTATTTT.